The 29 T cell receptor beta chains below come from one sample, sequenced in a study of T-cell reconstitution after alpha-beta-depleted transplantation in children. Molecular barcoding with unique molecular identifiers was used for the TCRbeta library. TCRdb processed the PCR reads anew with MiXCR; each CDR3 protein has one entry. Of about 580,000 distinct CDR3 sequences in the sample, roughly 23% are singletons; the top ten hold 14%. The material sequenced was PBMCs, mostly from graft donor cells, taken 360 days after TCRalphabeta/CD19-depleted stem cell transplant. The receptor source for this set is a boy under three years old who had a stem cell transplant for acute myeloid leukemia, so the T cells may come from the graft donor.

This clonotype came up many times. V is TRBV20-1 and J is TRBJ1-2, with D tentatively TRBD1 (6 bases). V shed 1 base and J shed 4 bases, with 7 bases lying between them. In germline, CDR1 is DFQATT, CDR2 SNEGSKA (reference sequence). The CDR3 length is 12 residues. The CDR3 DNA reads TGCAGTGCTAGAGTAGGGGGCTATGGCTACACCTTC. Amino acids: CSARVGGYGYTF.

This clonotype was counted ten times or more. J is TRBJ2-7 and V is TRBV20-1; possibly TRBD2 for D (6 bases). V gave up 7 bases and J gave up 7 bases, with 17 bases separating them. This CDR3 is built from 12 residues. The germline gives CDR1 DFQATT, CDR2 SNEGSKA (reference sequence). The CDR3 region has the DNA TGCAGTGATACGGGACTTCGGGGAGAGCAGTACGTC. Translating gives CSDTGLRGEQYV.

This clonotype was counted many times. The CDR3 DNA reads TGTGCCAGCAGCTCCCAGGGGGGGACCGAGCAGTACTTC. Translating it yields CASSSQGGTEQYF. V is TRBV7-9 and J is TRBJ2-7, with D perhaps being TRBD1 or TRBD2 (7 bases each). Germline V lookup: CDR1 SEHNR, CDR2 FQNEAQ (reference sequence). With 4 bases removed from V and 6 bases from J, the gap between germline ends came to 13 bases. The CDR3 totals 13 residues.

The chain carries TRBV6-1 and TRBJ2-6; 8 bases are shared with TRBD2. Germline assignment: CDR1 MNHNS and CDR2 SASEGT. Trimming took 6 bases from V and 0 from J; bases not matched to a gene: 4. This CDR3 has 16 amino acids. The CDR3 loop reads CASSGGAPSGANVLTF. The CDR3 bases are TGTGCCAGCAGCGGGGGGGCGCCCTCTGGGGCCAACGTCCTGACTTTC.

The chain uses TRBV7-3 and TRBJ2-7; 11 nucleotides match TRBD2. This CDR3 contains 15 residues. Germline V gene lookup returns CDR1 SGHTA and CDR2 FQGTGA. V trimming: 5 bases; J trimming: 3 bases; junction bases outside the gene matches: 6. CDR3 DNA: TGTGCCAGCAGCCTTACCGGGACTAGCGGCTACGAGCAGTACTTC. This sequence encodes CASSLTGTSGYEQYF.

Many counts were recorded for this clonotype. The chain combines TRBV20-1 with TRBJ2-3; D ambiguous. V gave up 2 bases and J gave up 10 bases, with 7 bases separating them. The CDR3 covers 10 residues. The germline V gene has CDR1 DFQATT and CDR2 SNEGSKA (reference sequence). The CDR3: CSARLVAQYF. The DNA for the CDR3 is TGCAGTGCTAGACTAGTTGCGCAGTATTTT.

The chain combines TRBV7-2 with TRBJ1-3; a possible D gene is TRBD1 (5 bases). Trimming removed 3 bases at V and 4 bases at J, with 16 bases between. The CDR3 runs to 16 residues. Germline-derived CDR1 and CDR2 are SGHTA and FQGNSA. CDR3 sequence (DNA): TGTGCCAGCAGCTTGAGTCTGTCAGGGATCGGAAACACCATATATTTT. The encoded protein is CASSLSLSGIGNTIYF.

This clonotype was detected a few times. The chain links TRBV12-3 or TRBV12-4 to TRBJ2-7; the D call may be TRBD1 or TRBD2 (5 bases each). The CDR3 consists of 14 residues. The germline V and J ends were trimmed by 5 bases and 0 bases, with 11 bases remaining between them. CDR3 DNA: TGTGCCAGCAGTCCGGGACCCCTCTCCTACGAGCAGTACTTC. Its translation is CASSPGPLSYEQYF.

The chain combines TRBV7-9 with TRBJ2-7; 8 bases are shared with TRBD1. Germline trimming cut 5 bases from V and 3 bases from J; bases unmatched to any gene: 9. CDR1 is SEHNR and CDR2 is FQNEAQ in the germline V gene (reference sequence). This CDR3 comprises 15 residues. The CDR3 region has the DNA TGTGCCAGCAGCGCCGGACAGGGATCGGACTACGAGCAGTACGTC. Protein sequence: CASSAGQGSDYEQYV.

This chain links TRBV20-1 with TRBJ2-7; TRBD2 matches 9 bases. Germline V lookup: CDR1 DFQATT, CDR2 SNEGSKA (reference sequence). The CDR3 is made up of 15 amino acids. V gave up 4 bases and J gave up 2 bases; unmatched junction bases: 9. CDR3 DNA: TGCAGTGCTAATCCACCGGGACTAGCCCCCTACGAGCAGTACTTC. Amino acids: CSANPPGLAPYEQYF.

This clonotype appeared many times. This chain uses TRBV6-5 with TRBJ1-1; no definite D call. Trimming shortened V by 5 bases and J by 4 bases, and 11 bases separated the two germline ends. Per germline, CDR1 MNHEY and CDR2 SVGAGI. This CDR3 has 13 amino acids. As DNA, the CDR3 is TGTGCCAGCAGTCGCGCCATAAGCACTGAAGCTTTCTTT. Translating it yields CASSRAISTEAFF.

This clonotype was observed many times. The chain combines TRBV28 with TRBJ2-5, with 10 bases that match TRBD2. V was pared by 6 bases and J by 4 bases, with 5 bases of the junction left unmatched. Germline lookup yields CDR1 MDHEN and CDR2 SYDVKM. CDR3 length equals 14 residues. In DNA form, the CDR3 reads TGTGCCAGCAGACTAGCGGGGATCGGAGAGACCCAGTACTTC. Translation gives CASRLAGIGETQYF.

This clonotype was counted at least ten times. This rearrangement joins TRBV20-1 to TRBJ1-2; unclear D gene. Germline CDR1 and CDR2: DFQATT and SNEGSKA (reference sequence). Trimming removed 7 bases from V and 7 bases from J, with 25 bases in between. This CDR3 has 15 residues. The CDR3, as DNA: TGCAGTGTTCTAGGGCCTGAAATCCCCTATGTTGGCTACACCTTC. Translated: CSVLGPEIPYVGYTF.

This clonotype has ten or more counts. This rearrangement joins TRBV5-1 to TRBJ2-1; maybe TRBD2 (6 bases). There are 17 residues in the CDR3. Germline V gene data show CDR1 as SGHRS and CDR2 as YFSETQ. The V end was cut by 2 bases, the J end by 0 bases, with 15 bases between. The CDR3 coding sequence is TGCGCCAGCAGCTTTCCCGGGGGATTGGGCTCCTACAATGAGCAGTTCTTC. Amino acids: CASSFPGGLGSYNEQFF.

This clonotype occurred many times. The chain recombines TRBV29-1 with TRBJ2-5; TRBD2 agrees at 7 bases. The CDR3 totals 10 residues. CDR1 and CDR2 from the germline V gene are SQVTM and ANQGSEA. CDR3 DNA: TGCGGGGGGGGCCAAGAGACCCAGTACTTC. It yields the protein CGGGQETQYF. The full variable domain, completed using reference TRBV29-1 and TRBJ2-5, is SAVISQKPSRDICQRGTSLTIQCQVDSQVTMMFWYRQQPGQSLTLIATANQGSEATYESGFVIDKFPISRPNLTFSTLTVSNMSPEDSSIYLCGGGQETQYFGPGTRLLVL.

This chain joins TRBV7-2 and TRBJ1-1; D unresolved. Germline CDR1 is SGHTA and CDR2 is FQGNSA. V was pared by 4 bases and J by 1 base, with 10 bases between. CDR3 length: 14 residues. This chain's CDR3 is CASSYGAGNTEAFF. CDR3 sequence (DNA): TGTGCCAGCAGCTATGGTGCAGGGAACACTGAAGCTTTCTTT. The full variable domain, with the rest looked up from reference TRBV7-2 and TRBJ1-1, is GAGVSQSPSNKVTEKGKDVELRCDPISGHTALYWYRQSLGQGLEFLIYFQGNSAPDKSGLPSDRFSAERTGGSVSTLTIQRTQQEDSAVYLCASSYGAGNTEAFFGQGTRLTVV.

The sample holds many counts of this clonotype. The CDR3 region is CASSLGLWDRGYSPLHF. As DNA, the CDR3 is TGTGCCAGCAGCTTAGGTCTTTGGGACAGGGGGTATTCACCCCTCCACTTT. The chain carries TRBV11-2 and TRBJ1-6; 11 bases line up with TRBD1. The CDR3 is made up of 17 amino acids. V was pared by 1 base and J by 8 bases, with 7 bases of the junction left unmatched. Germline V CDR1 and CDR2: SGHAT, FQNNGV.

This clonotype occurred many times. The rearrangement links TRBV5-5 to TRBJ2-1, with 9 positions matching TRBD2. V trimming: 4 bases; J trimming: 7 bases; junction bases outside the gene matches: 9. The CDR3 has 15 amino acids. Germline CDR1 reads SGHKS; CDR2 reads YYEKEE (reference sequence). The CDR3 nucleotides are TGTGCCAGCAGCCGCGCGGGGGGGGCCGGTAATGAGCAGTTCTTC. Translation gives CASSRAGGAGNEQFF. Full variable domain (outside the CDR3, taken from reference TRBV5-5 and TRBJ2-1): DAGVTQSPTHLIKTRGQQVTLRCSPISGHKSVSWYQQVLGQGPQFIFQYYEKEERGRGNFPDRFSARQFPNYSSELNVNALLLGDSALYLCASSRAGGAGNEQFFGPGTRLTVL.

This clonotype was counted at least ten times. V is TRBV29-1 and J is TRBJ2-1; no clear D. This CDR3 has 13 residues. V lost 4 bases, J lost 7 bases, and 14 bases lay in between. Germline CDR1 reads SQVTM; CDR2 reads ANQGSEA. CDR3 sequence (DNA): TGCAGCGTTGTGGCGTATAATAAGAATGAGCAGTTCTTC. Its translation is CSVVAYNKNEQFF.

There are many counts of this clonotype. The CDR3 DNA sequence: TGTGCCAGCAGCCGGGGGACAGTCTCCTACAATGAGCAGTTCTTC. Amino acids: CASSRGTVSYNEQFF. The J gene is TRBJ2-1, the V gene TRBV11-3, with D possibly being TRBD1 (7 bases). From germline, CDR1 is SGHNT and CDR2 YENEEA. The CDR3 extends over 15 amino acids. The germline V and J ends were trimmed by 5 bases and 0 bases, with 11 bases remaining between them.

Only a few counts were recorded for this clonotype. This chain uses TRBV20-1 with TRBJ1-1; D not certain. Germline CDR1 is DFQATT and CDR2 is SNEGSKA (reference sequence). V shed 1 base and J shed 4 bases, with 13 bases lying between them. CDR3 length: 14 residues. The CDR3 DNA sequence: TGCAGTGCTAGAGGAACGGACCGGAGCACTGAAGCTTTCTTT. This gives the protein CSARGTDRSTEAFF.

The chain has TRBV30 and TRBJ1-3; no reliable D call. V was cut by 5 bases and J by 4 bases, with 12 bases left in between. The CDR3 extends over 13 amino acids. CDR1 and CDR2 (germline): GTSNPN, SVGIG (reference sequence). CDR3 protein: CAWRPYSGNTIYF. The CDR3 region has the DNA TGTGCCTGGCGTCCTTACAGCGGAAACACCATATATTTT. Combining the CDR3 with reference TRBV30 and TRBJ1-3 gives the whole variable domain SQTIHQWPATLVQPVGSPLSLECTVEGTSNPNLYWYRQAAGRGLQLLFYSVGIGQISSEVPQNLSASRPQDRQFILSSKKLLLSDSGFYLCAWRPYSGNTIYFGEGSWLTVV.

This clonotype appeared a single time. The CDR3 reads CASNLVGLPYNEQFF. CDR3 DNA: TGTGCCAGCAACCTCGTCGGGCTTCCCTACAATGAGCAGTTCTTC. The V call is TRBV6-2 or TRBV6-3, the J call TRBJ2-1, with D unclear. Germline V CDR1 and CDR2: MNHEY, SVGEGT. The CDR3 is 15 amino acids. V was shortened by 7 bases and J by 2 bases, with 15 bases between the two germline ends.

The DNA for the CDR3 is TGTGCCAGCAGTACCGGACAGGGTTGCTCCTACGAGCAGTACGTC. Translation: CASSTGQGCSYEQYV. The V call is TRBV12-3 or TRBV12-4, the J call TRBJ2-7; 8 bases are a match to TRBD1. The CDR3 totals 15 residues. V gave up 5 bases and J gave up 0 bases; unmatched junction bases: 6.

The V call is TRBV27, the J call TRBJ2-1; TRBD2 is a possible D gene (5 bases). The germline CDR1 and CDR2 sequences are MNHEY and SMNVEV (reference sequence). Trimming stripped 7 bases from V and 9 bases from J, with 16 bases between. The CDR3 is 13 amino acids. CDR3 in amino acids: CASTMSGMGEQFF. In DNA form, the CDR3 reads TGTGCCAGCACCATGTCCGGGATGGGTGAGCAGTTCTTC.

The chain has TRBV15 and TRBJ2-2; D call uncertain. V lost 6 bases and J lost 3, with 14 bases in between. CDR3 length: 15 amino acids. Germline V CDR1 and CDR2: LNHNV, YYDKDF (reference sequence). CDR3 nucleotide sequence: TGTGCCACCAGGCCGAGGATTCGGGACACCGGGGAGCTGTTTTTT. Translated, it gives CATRPRIRDTGELFF. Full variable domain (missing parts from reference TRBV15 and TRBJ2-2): DAMVIQNPRYQVTQFGKPVTLSCSQTLNHNVMYWYQQKSSQAPKLLFHYYDKDFNNEADTPDNFQSRRPNTSFCFLDIRSPGLGDTAMYLCATRPRIRDTGELFFGEGSRLTVL.

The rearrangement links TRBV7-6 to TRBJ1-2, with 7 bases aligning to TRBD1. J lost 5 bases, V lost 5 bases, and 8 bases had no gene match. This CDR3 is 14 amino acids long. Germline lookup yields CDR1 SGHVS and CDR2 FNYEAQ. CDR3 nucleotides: TGTGCCAGCAGCCTAGGACAGGACCCTTATGGCTACACCTTC. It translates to CASSLGQDPYGYTF.

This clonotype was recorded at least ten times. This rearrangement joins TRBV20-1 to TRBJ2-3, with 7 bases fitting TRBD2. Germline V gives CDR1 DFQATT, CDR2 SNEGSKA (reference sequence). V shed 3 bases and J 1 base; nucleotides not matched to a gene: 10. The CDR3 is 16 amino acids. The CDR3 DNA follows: TGCAGTGCTAGCCGAGGGACTACCCCCGGCACAGATACGCAGTATTTT. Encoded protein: CSASRGTTPGTDTQYF.

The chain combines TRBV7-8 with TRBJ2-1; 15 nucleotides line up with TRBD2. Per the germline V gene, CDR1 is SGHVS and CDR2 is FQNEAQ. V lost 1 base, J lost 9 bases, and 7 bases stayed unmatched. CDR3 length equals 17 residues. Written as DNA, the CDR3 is TGTGCCAGCAGCTTAGTGGGACTAGCGGGGGGCCGGAGTGAGCAGTTCTTC. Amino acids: CASSLVGLAGGRSEQFF.